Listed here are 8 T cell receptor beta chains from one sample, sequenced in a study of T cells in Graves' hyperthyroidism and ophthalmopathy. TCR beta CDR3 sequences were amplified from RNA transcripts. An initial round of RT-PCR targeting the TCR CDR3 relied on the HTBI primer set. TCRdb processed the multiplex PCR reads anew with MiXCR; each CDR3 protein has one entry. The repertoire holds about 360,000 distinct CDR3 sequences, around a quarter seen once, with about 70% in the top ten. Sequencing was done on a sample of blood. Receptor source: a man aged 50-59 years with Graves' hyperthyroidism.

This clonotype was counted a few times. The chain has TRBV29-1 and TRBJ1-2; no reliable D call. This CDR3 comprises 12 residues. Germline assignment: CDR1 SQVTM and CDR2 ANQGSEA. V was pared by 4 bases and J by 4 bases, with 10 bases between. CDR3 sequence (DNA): TGCAGCGTTGGCCCAGACTCCTATGGCTACACCTTC. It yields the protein CSVGPDSYGYTF.

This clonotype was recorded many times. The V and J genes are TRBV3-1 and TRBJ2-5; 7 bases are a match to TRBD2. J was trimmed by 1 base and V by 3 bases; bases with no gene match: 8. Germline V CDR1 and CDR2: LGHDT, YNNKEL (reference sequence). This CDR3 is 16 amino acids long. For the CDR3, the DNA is TGTGCCAGCAGCCAGGGGGGGGAGGGATCCCAAGAGACCCAGTACTTC. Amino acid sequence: CASSQGGEGSQETQYF.

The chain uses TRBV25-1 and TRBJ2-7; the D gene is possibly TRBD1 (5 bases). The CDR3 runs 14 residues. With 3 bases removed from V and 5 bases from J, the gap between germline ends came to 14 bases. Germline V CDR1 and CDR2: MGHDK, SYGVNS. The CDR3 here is CASSDFRADHEQYF. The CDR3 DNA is TGTGCCAGCAGTGACTTCAGGGCGGACCACGAGCAGTACTTC.

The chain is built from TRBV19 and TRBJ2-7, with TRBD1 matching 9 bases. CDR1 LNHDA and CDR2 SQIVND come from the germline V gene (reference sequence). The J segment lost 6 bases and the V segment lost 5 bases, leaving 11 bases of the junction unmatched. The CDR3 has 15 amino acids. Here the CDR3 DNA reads TGTGCCAGTAGTCCTCGACAGGGGGTGCCCCCCGAGCAGTACTTC. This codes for CASSPRQGVPPEQYF.

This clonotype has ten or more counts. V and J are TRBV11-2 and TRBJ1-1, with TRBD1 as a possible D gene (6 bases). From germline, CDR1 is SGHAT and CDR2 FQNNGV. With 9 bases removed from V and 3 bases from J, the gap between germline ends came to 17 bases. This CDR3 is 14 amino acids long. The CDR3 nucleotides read TGTGCCAGTCTTTCAGGGGCGCGGTACACTGAAGCTTTCTTT. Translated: CASLSGARYTEAFF. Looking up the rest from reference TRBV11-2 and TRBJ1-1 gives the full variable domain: EAGVAQSPRYKIIEKRQSVAFWCNPISGHATLYWYQQILGQGPKLLIQFQNNGVVDDSQLPKDRFSAERLKGVDSTLKIQPAKLEDSAVYLCASLSGARYTEAFFGQGTRLTVV.

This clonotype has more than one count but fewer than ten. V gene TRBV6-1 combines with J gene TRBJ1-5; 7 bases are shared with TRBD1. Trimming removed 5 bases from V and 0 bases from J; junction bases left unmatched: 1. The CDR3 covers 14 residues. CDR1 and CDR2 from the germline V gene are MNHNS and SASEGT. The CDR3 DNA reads TGTGCCAGCAGTCAGGGGGATAGCAATCAGCCCCAGCATTTT. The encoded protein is CASSQGDSNQPQHF.

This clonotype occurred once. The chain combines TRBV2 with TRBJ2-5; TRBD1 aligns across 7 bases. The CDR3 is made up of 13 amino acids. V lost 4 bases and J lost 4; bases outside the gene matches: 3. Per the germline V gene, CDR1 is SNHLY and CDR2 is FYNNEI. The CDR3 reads CASSGQGGETQYF. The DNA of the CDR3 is TGTGCCAGCAGTGGACAGGGCGGAGAGACCCAGTACTTC.

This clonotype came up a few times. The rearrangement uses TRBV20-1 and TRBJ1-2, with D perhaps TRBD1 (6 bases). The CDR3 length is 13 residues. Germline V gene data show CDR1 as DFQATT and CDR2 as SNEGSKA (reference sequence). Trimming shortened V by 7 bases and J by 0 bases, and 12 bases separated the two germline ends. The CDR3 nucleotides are TGCAGTGAAGACAGGACAGCTAACTATGGCTACACCTTC. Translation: CSEDRTANYGYTF.